These 32 T cell receptor beta chains came from one sample sequenced in a study of blood T cells in healthy people across ages (dated by TCRdb to the mid-2010s). The library was built by means of 5' RACE. Instrument used: Illumina HiSeq 2500. A second PCR of roughly 7 to 12 cycles was run with a J-beta primer mix and a sample-barcoded 5' primer. TCRdb applied fastp at Q25 and MiXCR to the public reads, then kept only in-frame beta chains. Each CDR3 protein appears once, grouped with its most common genes and DNA. The sample has 550,000 to 650,000 distinct CDR3 sequences on record, approximately 30% of them singletons. Roughly 14% of the sample is taken by the ten largest. Sequenced: blood. These receptors came from an elderly woman in good health.

This CDR3 reads CSAPNRAQQETQYF. The CDR3, as DNA: TGCAGTGCCCCGAACAGGGCTCAGCAAGAGACCCAGTACTTC. The rearrangement links TRBV20-1 to TRBJ2-5; D is possibly TRBD1 (6 bases). The CDR3 has 14 residues. Trimming removed 6 bases from V and 2 bases from J, with 16 bases in between. Per germline, CDR1 DFQATT and CDR2 SNEGSKA (reference sequence).

This clonotype has at least ten counts. The chain is built from TRBV24-1 and TRBJ2-1, with D unclear. In germline, CDR1 is KGHDR, CDR2 SFDVKD. V was trimmed by 6 bases and J by 4 bases, leaving 9 bases between them. CDR3 length: 13 amino acids. The CDR3 here is CATSTETYNEQFF. In DNA form, the CDR3 reads TGTGCCACCAGTACCGAGACTTACAATGAGCAGTTCTTC.

This clonotype showed up many times. A read error may be the cause here, since a much bigger clone is one base away. The genes are TRBV20-1 and TRBJ2-7, with TRBD2 matching 9 bases. With V trimmed by 3 bases and J by 3 bases, 6 bases remained unmatched. The CDR3 runs to 14 residues. CDR1 DFQATT and CDR2 SNEGSKA come from the germline V gene (reference sequence). CDR3 nucleotides: TGCAGTGCTAGGTGCCCAGCGGGGGGCTACGAGCAGTACTTC. It codes for CSARCPAGGYEQYF.

This clonotype has at least ten counts. The chain links TRBV7-2 to TRBJ1-1; a possible D gene is TRBD1 (6 bases). The CDR3 spans 15 residues. V shed 2 bases and J shed 6 bases, with 16 bases lying between them. CDR1 and CDR2 from the germline V gene are SGHTA and FQGNSA. The CDR3 loop is CASSLSLYRVAEAFF. The CDR3 DNA sequence: TGTGCCAGCAGCTTAAGTCTCTACAGGGTTGCTGAAGCTTTCTTT.

The chain couples TRBV5-1 to TRBJ2-1; 7 nucleotides align to TRBD2. Per the germline V gene, CDR1 is SGHRS and CDR2 is YFSETQ. This CDR3 contains 16 residues. Losses at the gene ends were 5 bases for V and 0 bases for J; bases not matched to a gene: 8. This CDR3 is CASRGNSGTSYNEQFF. The CDR3 DNA reads as TGCGCCAGCAGGGGAAACAGCGGGACCTCCTACAATGAGCAGTTCTTC.

CDR3 protein: CASSSSGGFTDTQYF. Written as DNA, the CDR3 is TGTGCCAGCAGTTCCAGCGGGGGCTTCACAGATACGCAGTATTTT. This rearrangement joins TRBV5-4 to TRBJ2-3; 8 bases align to TRBD2. V trimming: 5 bases; J trimming: 2 bases; junction bases outside the gene matches: 7. This CDR3 is 15 amino acids long. Germline lookup yields CDR1 SGHNT and CDR2 YYREEE (reference sequence).

There are many counts of this clonotype. The rearrangement uses TRBV6-1 and TRBJ2-3; TRBD2 is a possible D gene (6 bases). CDR1 is MNHNS, CDR2 SASEGT, per germline. CDR3 length: 16 residues. Deletions cut 2 bases from V and 2 bases from J, with 14 bases between. CDR3 coding DNA: TGTGCCAGCAGTGAAATGGCGGGGCGGGTCACAGATACGCAGTATTTT. Amino acids: CASSEMAGRVTDTQYF.

This clonotype was observed many times. The chain couples TRBV7-2 to TRBJ2-7, with 10 bases aligning to TRBD2. The junction had 6 bases not matched to a gene; V was cut back by 5 bases and J by 2 bases. Germline-derived CDR1 and CDR2 are SGHTA and FQGNSA. This CDR3 has 15 residues. DNA for the CDR3: TGTGCCAGCAGCAGGGGACTAGCGATCACCTACGAGCAGTACTTC. It translates to CASSRGLAITYEQYF.

To note about this clonotype: Possible read error: a much larger clone is one base away. CDR3 bases: TGTACCAGCAGCTTCCGCCAGCTTTTCGGGGCCACTGAAGCTTTCTTT. Translated: CTSSFRQLFGATEAFF. The rearrangement joins TRBV7-2 to TRBJ1-1; a weak D match, TRBD1 (5 bases). The CDR3 is made up of 16 amino acids. Trimming shortened V by 3 bases and J by 4 bases, and 18 bases separated the two germline ends. Germline CDR1 reads SGHTA; CDR2 reads FQGNSA.

This clonotype was detected ten times or more. The rearrangement uses TRBV20-1 and TRBJ2-3; TRBD2 matches 10 bases. The CDR3 totals 15 residues. Trimming at V came to 4 bases and at J to 2 bases, leaving 6 bases not matched to a gene. Germline V lookup: CDR1 DFQATT, CDR2 SNEGSKA (reference sequence). CDR3: CSANSGTSATDTQYF. The CDR3 DNA reads as TGCAGTGCTAACTCCGGGACTAGCGCCACAGATACGCAGTATTTT.

The chain joins TRBV9 to TRBJ2-7; 9 nucleotides line up with TRBD2. From germline, CDR1 is SGDLS and CDR2 YYNGEE. The CDR3 is 14 residues long. Trimming at V came to 1 base and at J to 6 bases, leaving 5 bases not matched to a gene. The CDR3 reads CASSVYVAGAEQYF. The CDR3 coding sequence is TGTGCCAGCAGCGTATACGTAGCGGGAGCCGAGCAGTACTTC.

This clonotype was detected many times. V gene TRBV5-1 combines with J gene TRBJ1-2; 11 nucleotides align to TRBD1. This CDR3 spans 14 amino acids. The germline V gene has CDR1 SGHRS and CDR2 YFSETQ. V lost 4 bases and J lost 8; bases outside the gene matches: 7. This CDR3 reads CASSPGQGAQGYTF. The DNA for the CDR3 is TGCGCCAGCAGCCCCGGACAGGGGGCGCAAGGCTACACCTTC.

This chain connects TRBV7-8 to TRBJ1-1; TRBD1 might be the D (6 bases). V was pared by 5 bases and J by 4 bases, with 14 bases between. CDR3 length: 14 residues. The V gene's germline CDR1 is SGHVS and CDR2 FQNEAQ. CDR3 bases: TGTGCCAGCAGCCTTTCGGCAGGGGCCACTGAAGCTTTCTTT. The encoded protein is CASSLSAGATEAFF.

This clonotype was recorded many times. V gene TRBV19 combines with J gene TRBJ2-1, with no clear D. This CDR3 spans 12 amino acids. In germline, CDR1 is LNHDA, CDR2 SQIVND (reference sequence). The V end was cut by 6 bases, the J end by 6 bases, with 9 bases between. The CDR3 loop reads CASSLFPNEQFF. DNA for the CDR3: TGTGCCAGTAGCCTATTTCCCAATGAGCAGTTCTTC.

This clonotype has a count of ten or more. This chain links TRBV25-1 with TRBJ2-6; no clear D. Germline-derived CDR1 and CDR2 are MGHDK and SYGVNS. The V end lost 2 bases, the J end lost 0 bases, and 8 bases lay between the germline ends. This CDR3 spans 16 amino acids. The CDR3 DNA follows: TGTGCCAGCAGTGAAATGTGGGTCTCTGGGGCCAACGTCCTGACTTTC. It specifies CASSEMWVSGANVLTF.

As to this clonotype: One junction end disagrees with the germline gene, perhaps due to a read error. The chain has TRBV6-6 and TRBJ1-1; D perhaps matches TRBD1 (6 bases). The CDR3 runs 13 residues. The germline V gene encodes CDR1 MNHNY and CDR2 SVGAGI (reference sequence). The CDR3, as DNA: TGTGTCAGCAGTCCTACTGGACAGCTTGAAGCTTTCTTT. Its protein is CVSSPTGQLEAFF.

The genes are TRBV28 and TRBJ1-6; the match to TRBD1 covers 10 bases. The CDR3 runs to 19 residues. The V gene end was trimmed by 2 bases and the J gene end by 0 bases; junction bases not matched to a gene: 7. Germline V gives CDR1 MDHEN, CDR2 SYDVKM. The CDR3 DNA reads TGTGCCAGCAGTTTACCGGGACAGGGGTGGGTCTCCTATAATTCACCCCTCCACTTT. Translating it yields CASSLPGQGWVSYNSPLHF.

This clonotype was seen ten or more times. This chain uses TRBV7-2 with TRBJ1-6; D uncertain. Between the trimmed V and J ends, which lost 1 base and 5 bases, there was a span of 9 bases. The CDR3 has 15 amino acids. Germline V CDR1 and CDR2: SGHTA, FQGNSA. The CDR3 protein is CASSLVGPDNSPLHF. CDR3 in DNA: TGTGCCAGCAGCTTAGTTGGACCGGATAATTCACCCCTCCACTTT. Combining the CDR3 with reference TRBV7-2 and TRBJ1-6 gives the whole variable domain GAGVSQSPSNKVTEKGKDVELRCDPISGHTALYWYRQSLGQGLEFLIYFQGNSAPDKSGLPSDRFSAERTGGSVSTLTIQRTQQEDSAVYLCASSLVGPDNSPLHFGNGTRLTVT.

Many counts were recorded for this clonotype. This chain connects TRBV11-2 to TRBJ2-1; D remains unclear. Germline V CDR1 and CDR2: SGHAT, FQNNGV. Trimming took off 3 bases at V and 7 bases at J, with 4 bases between the two ends. This CDR3 region has 11 residues. The CDR3 loop reads CASSFENEQFF. DNA of the CDR3: TGTGCCAGCAGCTTCGAGAATGAGCAGTTCTTC.

The chain joins TRBV10-3 to TRBJ1-5; D gene unclear. The CDR3 is 15 amino acids. Germline V gene sequence: CDR1 ENHRY, CDR2 SYGVKD. Deletions cut 8 bases from V and 1 base from J, with 15 bases between. The CDR3 DNA is TGTGCCATCTCAAGGGCGGGAAACAGCAATCAGCCCCAGCATTTT. Residues: CAISRAGNSNQPQHF.

This clonotype was seen ten or more times. CDR3 nucleotides: TGTGCCAGCAGCCGTCGGGCTAGCGGTAGCACAGATACGCAGTATTTT. It specifies CASSRRASGSTDTQYF. The chain uses TRBV25-1 and TRBJ2-3; TRBD2 aligns across 7 bases. The CDR3 sequence is 16 residues long. The J segment lost 0 bases and the V segment lost 6 bases, leaving 9 bases of the junction unmatched. CDR1 MGHDK and CDR2 SYGVNS come from the germline V gene.

As DNA, the CDR3 is TGCGCCAGCAGCCCTAGCAGGGGACTAGGGGCGACCCAGTACTTC. This encodes CASSPSRGLGATQYF. The chain recombines TRBV4-3 with TRBJ2-5; 8 bases are a match to TRBD2. The ends lost 4 bases at V and 7 bases at J; junction bases unmatched: 11. Germline CDR1 and CDR2: LGHNA and YSLEER. The CDR3 runs to 15 residues.

This clonotype was recorded many times. V usage is TRBV6-6 and J usage is TRBJ2-7; weak D call: TRBD1 (6 bases). CDR3 length: 12 amino acids. V lost 2 bases and J lost 5, with 7 bases in between. CDR1 and CDR2 from the germline V gene are MNHNY and SVGAGI (reference sequence). CDR3 region: CASSYRTDEQYF. The CDR3 DNA follows: TGTGCCAGCAGTTACAGGACAGACGAGCAGTACTTC.

This clonotype was detected ten times or more. The rearrangement uses TRBV18 and TRBJ2-3, with TRBD1 matching over 11 bases. V trimming: 3 bases; J trimming: 5 bases; junction bases outside the gene matches: 7. Germline V gene lookup returns CDR1 KGHSH and CDR2 LQKENI. CDR3 length: 16 amino acids. The CDR3 region has the DNA TGTGCCAGCTCACCCCGGACAGGGGGCTTCGAAGATACGCAGTATTTT. This gives the protein CASSPRTGGFEDTQYF.

This chain uses TRBV20-1 with TRBJ2-3, with D unresolved. Germline CDR1 reads DFQATT; CDR2 reads SNEGSKA (reference sequence). Trimming left V 0 bases short and J 5 bases short, with 6 bases between. CDR3 size: 12 residues. CDR3 DNA sequence: TGCAGTGCTAGAGATAAACTAGATACGCAGTATTTT. Amino acids: CSARDKLDTQYF.

The V gene is TRBV12-3 or TRBV12-4, the J gene TRBJ2-3; TRBD2 might be the D (6 bases). V was trimmed by 7 bases and J by 1 base, leaving 12 bases between them. This CDR3 spans 14 amino acids. The DNA of the CDR3 is TGTGCCAGCATCCCTAGCGACCGCACAGATACGCAGTATTTT. The encoded protein is CASIPSDRTDTQYF.

This clonotype was recorded many times. The rearrangement links TRBV2 to TRBJ1-2; 8 nucleotides agree with TRBD1. The CDR3 loop spans 15 amino acids. The V segment lost 6 bases and the J segment 3 bases; nucleotides outside the gene matches: 9. The germline gives CDR1 SNHLY, CDR2 FYNNEI. CDR3 amino acids: CASRWPGGLDYGYTF. The CDR3 DNA reads as TGTGCCAGCAGGTGGCCAGGGGGCCTTGACTATGGCTACACCTTC.

For this clonotype: A much larger clone differs from this one at a single base, so this may be a read error. The chain couples TRBV11-2 to TRBJ2-6; TRBD1 might be the D (5 bases). From germline, CDR1 is SGHAT and CDR2 FQNNGV. This CDR3 spans 16 amino acids. CDR3 DNA: TGTGCCAGCAGCTTAGCCCATCCCTCTGGGGCCAACGTCCGGACTTTC. It translates to CASSLAHPSGANVRTF. The full variable domain, with the rest looked up from reference TRBV11-2 and TRBJ2-6, is EAGVAQSPRYKIIEKRQSVAFWCNPISGHATLYWYQQILGQGPKLLIQFQNNGVVDDSQLPKDRFSAERLKGVDSTLKIQPAKLEDSAVYLCASSLAHPSGANVRTFGAGSRLTVL.

This clonotype was observed a handful of times. This chain connects TRBV7-2 to TRBJ1-1; 9 bases are a match to TRBD1. Looked up from germline, CDR1 is SGHTA and CDR2 is FQGNSA. The junction had 12 bases not matched to a gene; V was cut back by 4 bases and J by 6 bases. This CDR3 is 16 amino acids long. The CDR3 protein is CASSSGGWTGVAEAFF. CDR3 bases: TGTGCCAGCAGCTCGGGTGGCTGGACAGGGGTCGCTGAAGCTTTCTTT.

The chain is built from TRBV7-9 and TRBJ2-5; 10 nucleotides align to TRBD1. Germline values: CDR1 SEHNR, CDR2 FQNEAQ (reference sequence). The CDR3 loop spans 15 amino acids. V lost 1 base and J lost 4; bases outside the gene matches: 3. This CDR3 is CASSLVGQGTETQYF. CDR3 sequence (DNA): TGTGCCAGCAGCTTAGTGGGACAGGGGACAGAGACCCAGTACTTC.

This clonotype came up many times. This chain links TRBV7-2 with TRBJ1-2; D ambiguous. The CDR3 contains 13 residues. V gave up 2 bases and J gave up 7 bases, with 11 bases separating them. Germline lookup yields CDR1 SGHTA and CDR2 FQGNSA. CDR3 region: CASSLSLMVGYTF. In DNA, the CDR3 is TGTGCCAGCAGCTTAAGTTTGATGGTTGGCTACACCTTC. Together with reference TRBV7-2 and TRBJ1-2, the CDR3 gives the full variable domain: GAGVSQSPSNKVTEKGKDVELRCDPISGHTALYWYRQSLGQGLEFLIYFQGNSAPDKSGLPSDRFSAERTGGSVSTLTIQRTQQEDSAVYLCASSLSLMVGYTFGSGTRLTVV.

This clonotype was counted ten times or more. The V gene is TRBV20-1, the J gene TRBJ2-5, with D possibly being TRBD2 (6 bases). Germline values: CDR1 DFQATT, CDR2 SNEGSKA (reference sequence). The CDR3 is 15 residues long. V was cut by 3 bases and J by 5 bases, with 19 bases left in between. The CDR3 protein is CSARGTGTRLETQYF. The CDR3 DNA is TGCAGTGCTAGGGGAACCGGGACTCGGCTGGAGACCCAGTACTTC.